The text below deals with one T cell receptor beta chain. The source of the sample is a study of cytomegalovirus exposure and HLA in healthy donors. PCR was performed using 60 Vbeta and 13 Jbeta primers. Clones were read by immunoSEQ multiplex PCR, and TCRdb kept only the in-frame ones, dropping some. This table has 100,000 to 150,000 clones, 55% to 75% appearing once. The sequence was obtained from a human donor in good health. The sequenced sample consisted of PBMCs.

CDR3 sequence: CASSQDRGYEQFF. In nucleotides, the CDR3 is TGCGCCAGCAGCCAAGACAGGGGCTATGAGCAGTTCTTC. The chain has TRBV4-3 and TRBJ2-1; TRBD1 is a possible D gene (6 bases). Trimming left V 0 bases short and J 8 bases short, with 8 bases between. Germline lookup yields CDR1 LGHNA and CDR2 YSLEER. This CDR3 has 13 amino acids.